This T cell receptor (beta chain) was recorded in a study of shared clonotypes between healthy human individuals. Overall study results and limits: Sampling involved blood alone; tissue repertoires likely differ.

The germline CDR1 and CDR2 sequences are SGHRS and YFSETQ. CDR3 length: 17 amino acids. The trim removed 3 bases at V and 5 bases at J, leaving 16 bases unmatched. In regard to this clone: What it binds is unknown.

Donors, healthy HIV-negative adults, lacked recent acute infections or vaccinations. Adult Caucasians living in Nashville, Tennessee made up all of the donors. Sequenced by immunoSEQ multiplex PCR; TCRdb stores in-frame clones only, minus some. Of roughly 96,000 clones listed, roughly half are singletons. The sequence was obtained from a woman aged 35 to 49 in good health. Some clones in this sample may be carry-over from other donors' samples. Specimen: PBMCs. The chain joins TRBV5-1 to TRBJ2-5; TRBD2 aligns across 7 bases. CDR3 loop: CASSSGLVGLRGETQYF. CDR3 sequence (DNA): TGCGCCAGCAGCTCCGGACTAGTCGGGCTAAGAGGGGAGACCCAGTACTTC.